Shown below are 4 T cell receptor beta chains from a single sample sequenced in a study of T cell repertoires in cytomegalovirus infection. TCRdb called the reads again in MiXCR, with one record for every CDR3 protein. In the table there are 350,000 to 450,000 distinct CDR3 sequences, roughly 20% of which are singletons. Sequencing used PBMCs. The origin of the receptors is a human donor in good health (CMV status not recorded). Some clones in this sample may be carry-over from other donors' samples.

This clonotype was picked up a small number of times. The chain uses TRBV20-1 and TRBJ1-6, with 7 nucleotides matching TRBD1. The germline CDR1 and CDR2 sequences are DFQATT and SNEGSKA (reference sequence). V lost 6 bases, J lost 10 bases, and 12 bases stayed unmatched. The CDR3 runs to 14 residues. The CDR3 loop is CSATKGQVESPLHF. The CDR3 nucleotides are TGCAGTGCCACAAAAGGACAGGTGGAGTCACCCCTCCACTTT.

This clonotype has a handful of counts. This rearrangement joins TRBV20-1 to TRBJ2-3, with no clear D. Trimming pared 6 bases from V and 6 bases from J, leaving 13 bases between. CDR3 length equals 12 residues. CDR1 DFQATT and CDR2 SNEGSKA come from the germline V gene (reference sequence). CDR3 coding DNA: TGCAGTGCCAACCTAGTTTTGGATACGCAGTATTTT. It codes for CSANLVLDTQYF.

The sample holds one count of this clonotype. The rearrangement joins TRBV6-6 to TRBJ1-5; D is uncertain. Germline CDR1 and CDR2: MNHNY and SVGAGI (reference sequence). Trimming shortened V by 4 bases and J by 3 bases, and 25 bases separated the two germline ends. The length of the CDR3 is 19 residues. CDR3 bases: TGTGCCAGCAGTTCCGCCACCCAATCACCTGGATATTACAATCAGCCCCAGCATTTT. Its translation is CASSSATQSPGYYNQPQHF.

The CDR3 sequence: CASSSPRRGYTF. CDR3 in DNA: TGTGCCAGTAGTTCCCCCAGGCGTGGCTACACCTTC. The chain combines TRBV19 with TRBJ1-2; no firm D call. CDR1 and CDR2 from the germline V gene are LNHDA and SQIVND (reference sequence). The CDR3 runs to 12 residues. Trimming took off 5 bases at V and 7 bases at J, with 11 bases between the two ends.